A selection of T cell receptor beta chains follows, all from one sample in a study of cytomegalovirus exposure and HLA in healthy donors. Generated by immunoSEQ multiplex PCR, the TCRdb table keeps only in-frame clones and is missing some. The sample shows 190,000 or so clones, roughly 80% of them seen only once. The sequenced material came from PBMCs. These receptors came from a man in his forties or fifties in good health and CMV-seronegative. Both conserved end residues are part of each CDR3. The D gene is left open where the match is weak. Only part of the rows carry a size: once, few, many, or a class if the clone is expanded.

.	16	TRBV18	TRBJ2-5	.	CASSPRVAGLPRTQYF	TGTGCCAGCTCGCCACGAGTTGCGGGGCTCCCCCGGACCCAGTACTTC
.	13	TRBV4-1	TRBJ1-5	.	CASSQDGAQPQHF	TGCGCCAGCAGCCAAGATGGGGCCCAGCCCCAGCATTTT
.	15	TRBV23-1	TRBJ1-2	.	CASSLYSQGRYGYTF	TGCGCCAGCAGTCTATATAGCCAGGGGCGGTATGGCTACACCTTC
.	15	TRBV4-2	TRBJ2-2	few	CASSQDRGNTGELFF	TGTGCCAGCAGCCAAGATAGGGGGAACACCGGGGAGCTGTTTTTT
.	13	TRBV6-1	TRBJ2-5	.	CASRADGNPTQYF	TGTGCCAGCAGAGCGGACGGGAACCCCACCCAGTACTTC
.	13	TRBV7-9	TRBJ1-5	.	CASSLRVNQPQHF	TGTGCCAGCAGTCTTCGAGTGAATCAGCCCCAGCATTTT
.	18	TRBV9	TRBJ2-1	.	CASSVGKRGGPRDNEQFF	TGTGCCAGCAGCGTAGGTAAAAGGGGGGGACCGAGGGACAATGAGCAGTTCTTC
TRBD1	13	TRBV27	TRBJ2-7	.	CASSSRDSYEQYF	TGTGCCAGCAGTTCCCGGGACAGCTACGAGCAGTACTTC
.	14	TRBV6-5	TRBJ1-4	.	CASSYAGFNEKLFF	TGTGCCAGCAGTTACGCAGGTTTTAATGAAAAACTGTTTTTT
.	14	TRBV6-6	TRBJ2-7	.	CASSRRTGTYEQYF	TGTGCCAGCAGTAGGAGAACAGGGACCTACGAGCAGTACTTC
.	12	TRBV7-9	TRBJ2-7	.	CSSSLGPNEQYF	TGTTCCAGCAGCTTGGGGCCGAACGAGCAGTACTTC
TRBD2	16	TRBV7-2	TRBJ2-5	once	CASSWRSGRTQETQYF	TGTGCCAGCAGCTGGAGGAGCGGGAGGACCCAAGAGACCCAGTACTTC
.	15	TRBV9	TRBJ1-3	.	CASSVGGISGNTIYF	TGTGCCAGCAGCGTAGGGGGCATCTCTGGAAACACCATATATTTT
TRBD1	14	TRBV4-1	TRBJ2-7	.	CASSRRDRDYEQYF	TGCGCCAGCAGCCGGCGGGACAGGGACTACGAGCAGTACTTC
.	13	TRBV7-9	TRBJ2-2	.	CASSFMSTGELFF	TGTGCCAGCAGCTTCATGAGCACCGGGGAGCTGTTTTTT
TRBD2	13	TRBV19	TRBJ2-5	.	CASRIAGRETQYF	TGTGCCAGTAGGATAGCGGGAAGAGAGACCCAGTACTTC
.	14	TRBV28	TRBJ1-2	.	CASSPGQAFYGYTF	TGTGCCAGCAGCCCTGGCCAGGCCTTCTATGGCTACACCTTC
.	11	TRBV2	TRBJ1-2	.	CASREGVGYTF	TGTGCCAGCAGGGAAGGAGTCGGCTACACCTTC
TRBD1	17	TRBV7-9	TRBJ2-3	.	CASSPRYGTGGTDTQYF	TGTGCCAGCAGCCCTAGATATGGGACAGGGGGGACAGATACGCAGTATTTT
TRBD1	16	TRBV7-2	TRBJ1-2	.	CASSLAGQGAAYGYTF	TGTGCCAGCAGCTTAGCGGGGCAGGGGGCTGCCTATGGCTACACCTTC
TRBD1	15	TRBV7-3	TRBJ1-1	few	CASSKGGQLNTEAFF	TGTGCCAGCAGCAAGGGGGGACAGCTGAACACTGAAGCTTTCTTT
TRBD2	16	TRBV19	TRBJ2-5	.	CATRTSGGHIKETQYF	TGTGCCACCCGGACTAGCGGGGGCCATATCAAGGAGACCCAGTACTTC
.	16	TRBV13	TRBJ1-1	.	CASSSGRDNYGGEAFF	TGTGCCAGCAGCTCAGGTCGCGACAACTACGGGGGAGAAGCTTTCTTT
.	14	TRBV7-9	TRBJ1-1	.	CASSKEDLVTEAFF	TGTGCCAGCAGCAAAGAGGATTTGGTAACTGAAGCTTTCTTT
TRBD2	16	TRBV7-3	TRBJ2-3	.	CASSPTSGVGTDTQYF	TGTGCCAGCAGCCCGACTAGCGGGGTAGGGACAGATACGCAGTATTTT
TRBD2	15	TRBV4-2	TRBJ2-7	once	CASSQDTSGGYEQYF	TGTGCCAGCAGCCAAGATACTAGCGGGGGCTACGAGCAGTACTTC
TRBD1	16	TRBV19	TRBJ1-3	few	CASSPLRGIAGNTIYF	TGTGCCAGTAGTCCTCTCAGGGGGATTGCCGGAAACACCATATATTTT
.	16	TRBV6-5	TRBJ1-1	.	CASSYGSLSGKAEAFF	TGTGCCAGCAGTTACGGGTCGTTGTCGGGGAAGGCTGAAGCTTTCTTT
.	13	TRBV5-1	TRBJ2-5	.	CASSFSGYETQYF	TGCGCCAGCAGCTTCTCGGGGTACGAGACCCAGTACTTC
.	18	TRBV7-8	TRBJ1-1	.	CASSLGRPDKGRWTEAFF	TGTGCCAGCAGCTTAGGGCGCCCAGATAAGGGGCGGTGGACTGAAGCTTTCTTT
TRBD1	15	TRBV7-8	TRBJ1-6	.	CASSTAGGNNSPLHF	TGTGCCAGCAGCACCGCAGGGGGCAATAATTCACCCCTCCACTTT
TRBD1	12	TRBV10-3	TRBJ1-5	.	CAIYRGSQPQHF	TGTGCCATTTACAGGGGATCTCAGCCCCAGCATTTT
.	13	TRBV23-1	TRBJ2-7	once	CASRMDSAYEQYF	TGCGCCAGCAGGATGGACAGTGCCTACGAGCAGTACTTC
TRBD1	15	TRBV7-9	TRBJ1-4	.	CSSSEGQGSNEKLFF	TGTTCCAGCAGCGAAGGACAGGGGTCTAATGAAAAACTGTTTTTT
TRBD2	19	TRBV5-1	TRBJ2-3	.	CASSGLPGTSGSRTDTQYF	TGCGCCAGCAGCGGGTTGCCGGGGACTAGCGGGAGTAGGACAGATACGCAGTATTTT
.	16	TRBV12-5	TRBJ2-3	.	CASGPRGAGVADTQYF	TGTGCTAGTGGTCCCCGGGGGGCGGGGGTTGCAGATACGCAGTATTTT
TRBD1	16	TRBV5-1	TRBJ2-1	.	CASKRRGLSSYNEQFF	TGCGCCAGCAAACGCAGGGGGCTAAGCTCCTACAATGAGCAGTTCTTC
.	16	TRBV5-1	TRBJ2-1	.	CASSLRGESSYNEQFF	TGCGCCAGCAGCCTGCGCGGCGAAAGCTCCTACAATGAGCAGTTCTTC
TRBD2	16	TRBV7-3	TRBJ2-3	.	CASSKSGGAFTDTQYF	TGTGCCAGCAGCAAGAGCGGGGGGGCGTTCACAGATACGCAGTATTTT
.	14	TRBV25-1	TRBJ1-2	.	CASSELGRRGGYTF	TGTGCCAGCAGTGAATTGGGGCGGAGGGGCGGCTACACCTTC
TRBD2	14	TRBV6-6	TRBJ2-7	few	CASSLLAGSYEQYF	TGTGCCAGCAGCCTCCTAGCGGGCTCCTACGAGCAGTACTTC
TRBD1	14	TRBV2	TRBJ1-2	.	CASVGGQHYYGYTF	TGTGCCAGCGTAGGGGGACAGCACTACTATGGCTACACCTTC
TRBD1	15	TRBV19	TRBJ2-1	.	CASRNDRAHYNEQFF	TGTGCCAGTAGAAACGACAGGGCCCACTACAATGAGCAGTTCTTC
TRBD1	12	TRBV10-3	TRBJ1-2	few	CAISEPGQGVTF	TGTGCCATCAGTGAGCCGGGACAGGGAGTTACCTTC
.	17	TRBV4-1	TRBJ2-1	few	CASSQAQGRSSYNEQFF	TGCGCCAGCAGCCAAGCACAAGGAAGGAGTTCCTACAATGAGCAGTTCTTC
.	14	TRBV5-1	TRBJ1-5	.	CASSFTGYGQPQHF	TGCGCCAGCAGCTTTACAGGGTATGGGCAGCCCCAGCATTTT
.	14	TRBV15	TRBJ2-5	.	CATSSQNDIGTQYF	TGTGCCACCAGCAGTCAAAACGACATTGGGACCCAGTACTTC
TRBD1	13	TRBV2	TRBJ2-5	.	CASSGTGKETQYF	TGTGCCAGCAGCGGGACAGGGAAAGAGACCCAGTACTTC
.	16	TRBV7-3	TRBJ2-2	.	CASSYGAATNTGELFF	TGTGCCAGCAGCTATGGGGCCGCAACGAACACCGGGGAGCTGTTTTTT
.	11	TRBV7-9	TRBJ1-2	.	CASSLFQGHTF	TGTGCCAGCAGCTTATTCCAGGGTCATACCTTC
TRBD2	16	TRBV13	TRBJ2-1	.	CASSLQSGVSYNEQFF	TGTGCCAGCAGCTTACAGAGCGGGGTCTCCTACAATGAGCAGTTCTTC
.	14	TRBV6-5	TRBJ1-1	.	CASSPDRRKAEAFF	TGTGCCAGCAGCCCAGACAGGAGGAAGGCTGAAGCTTTCTTT
.	13	TRBV7-2	TRBJ2-2	.	CASSFSGVAELFF	TGTGCCAGCAGCTTTTCGGGAGTGGCGGAGCTGTTTTTT
TRBD1	16	TRBV5-1	TRBJ2-7	.	CASSLAIGGRFYEQYF	TGCGCCAGCAGCTTGGCCATAGGGGGCCGATTCTACGAGCAGTACTTC
TRBD2	15	TRBV11-2	TRBJ2-3	.	CASSPTSGRWDTQYF	TGTGCCAGCAGCCCAACTAGCGGGAGGTGGGATACGCAGTATTTT
.	13	TRBV7-9	TRBJ2-2	.	CASSFQGAGELFF	TGTGCCAGCAGTTTTCAGGGCGCCGGGGAGCTGTTTTTT
.	14	TRBV7-2	TRBJ2-5	.	CASSLGGAMWTQYF	TGTGCCAGCAGCTTAGGTGGGGCCATGTGGACCCAGTACTTC
.	16	TRBV23-1	TRBJ1-5	.	CASSQTDNTVFQPQHF	TGCGCCAGCAGTCAAACTGATAATACCGTTTTCCAGCCCCAGCATTTT
TRBD1	14	TRBV6-5	TRBJ1-2	.	CASRPRDRGEGYTF	TGTGCCAGCAGACCCCGGGACAGGGGGGAAGGCTACACCTTC
TRBD1	15	TRBV19	TRBJ2-7	.	CASSTPTGPESEQYF	TGTGCCAGTAGTACCCCGACAGGGCCTGAGAGCGAGCAGTACTTC